This T cell receptor beta chain was sequenced in a study of T-cell memory formation after mild COVID-19. Study-level results: Some clones that responded were present in memory (sampled pre-infection), which suggests cross-reactive memory joined.

TCRdb re-called the 5' RACE reads with MiXCR, one entry per CDR3 protein. The data hold about 440,000 distinct CDR3 sequences, with about 19% observed a single time. To note about this clonotype: What it recognizes is unknown.

V lost 5 bases and J 4 bases, leaving 23 bases between the germline ends. Per the germline V gene, CDR1 is KGHDR and CDR2 is SFDVKD. There are 17 residues in the CDR3. This chain links TRBV24-1 with TRBJ2-7; D might be TRBD2 (5 bases). The sequence was obtained from an adult woman who had mild COVID-19 (a few samples of this study predate the infection). Cell type and time point are not known. Material: PBMCs or a T cell subset sorted from them (not recorded which). The CDR3 spells CATSAVRTDGVGYEQYF. CDR3 nucleotides: TGTGCCACCAGTGCTGTGAGGACTGACGGGGTTGGGTACGAGCAGTACTTC.